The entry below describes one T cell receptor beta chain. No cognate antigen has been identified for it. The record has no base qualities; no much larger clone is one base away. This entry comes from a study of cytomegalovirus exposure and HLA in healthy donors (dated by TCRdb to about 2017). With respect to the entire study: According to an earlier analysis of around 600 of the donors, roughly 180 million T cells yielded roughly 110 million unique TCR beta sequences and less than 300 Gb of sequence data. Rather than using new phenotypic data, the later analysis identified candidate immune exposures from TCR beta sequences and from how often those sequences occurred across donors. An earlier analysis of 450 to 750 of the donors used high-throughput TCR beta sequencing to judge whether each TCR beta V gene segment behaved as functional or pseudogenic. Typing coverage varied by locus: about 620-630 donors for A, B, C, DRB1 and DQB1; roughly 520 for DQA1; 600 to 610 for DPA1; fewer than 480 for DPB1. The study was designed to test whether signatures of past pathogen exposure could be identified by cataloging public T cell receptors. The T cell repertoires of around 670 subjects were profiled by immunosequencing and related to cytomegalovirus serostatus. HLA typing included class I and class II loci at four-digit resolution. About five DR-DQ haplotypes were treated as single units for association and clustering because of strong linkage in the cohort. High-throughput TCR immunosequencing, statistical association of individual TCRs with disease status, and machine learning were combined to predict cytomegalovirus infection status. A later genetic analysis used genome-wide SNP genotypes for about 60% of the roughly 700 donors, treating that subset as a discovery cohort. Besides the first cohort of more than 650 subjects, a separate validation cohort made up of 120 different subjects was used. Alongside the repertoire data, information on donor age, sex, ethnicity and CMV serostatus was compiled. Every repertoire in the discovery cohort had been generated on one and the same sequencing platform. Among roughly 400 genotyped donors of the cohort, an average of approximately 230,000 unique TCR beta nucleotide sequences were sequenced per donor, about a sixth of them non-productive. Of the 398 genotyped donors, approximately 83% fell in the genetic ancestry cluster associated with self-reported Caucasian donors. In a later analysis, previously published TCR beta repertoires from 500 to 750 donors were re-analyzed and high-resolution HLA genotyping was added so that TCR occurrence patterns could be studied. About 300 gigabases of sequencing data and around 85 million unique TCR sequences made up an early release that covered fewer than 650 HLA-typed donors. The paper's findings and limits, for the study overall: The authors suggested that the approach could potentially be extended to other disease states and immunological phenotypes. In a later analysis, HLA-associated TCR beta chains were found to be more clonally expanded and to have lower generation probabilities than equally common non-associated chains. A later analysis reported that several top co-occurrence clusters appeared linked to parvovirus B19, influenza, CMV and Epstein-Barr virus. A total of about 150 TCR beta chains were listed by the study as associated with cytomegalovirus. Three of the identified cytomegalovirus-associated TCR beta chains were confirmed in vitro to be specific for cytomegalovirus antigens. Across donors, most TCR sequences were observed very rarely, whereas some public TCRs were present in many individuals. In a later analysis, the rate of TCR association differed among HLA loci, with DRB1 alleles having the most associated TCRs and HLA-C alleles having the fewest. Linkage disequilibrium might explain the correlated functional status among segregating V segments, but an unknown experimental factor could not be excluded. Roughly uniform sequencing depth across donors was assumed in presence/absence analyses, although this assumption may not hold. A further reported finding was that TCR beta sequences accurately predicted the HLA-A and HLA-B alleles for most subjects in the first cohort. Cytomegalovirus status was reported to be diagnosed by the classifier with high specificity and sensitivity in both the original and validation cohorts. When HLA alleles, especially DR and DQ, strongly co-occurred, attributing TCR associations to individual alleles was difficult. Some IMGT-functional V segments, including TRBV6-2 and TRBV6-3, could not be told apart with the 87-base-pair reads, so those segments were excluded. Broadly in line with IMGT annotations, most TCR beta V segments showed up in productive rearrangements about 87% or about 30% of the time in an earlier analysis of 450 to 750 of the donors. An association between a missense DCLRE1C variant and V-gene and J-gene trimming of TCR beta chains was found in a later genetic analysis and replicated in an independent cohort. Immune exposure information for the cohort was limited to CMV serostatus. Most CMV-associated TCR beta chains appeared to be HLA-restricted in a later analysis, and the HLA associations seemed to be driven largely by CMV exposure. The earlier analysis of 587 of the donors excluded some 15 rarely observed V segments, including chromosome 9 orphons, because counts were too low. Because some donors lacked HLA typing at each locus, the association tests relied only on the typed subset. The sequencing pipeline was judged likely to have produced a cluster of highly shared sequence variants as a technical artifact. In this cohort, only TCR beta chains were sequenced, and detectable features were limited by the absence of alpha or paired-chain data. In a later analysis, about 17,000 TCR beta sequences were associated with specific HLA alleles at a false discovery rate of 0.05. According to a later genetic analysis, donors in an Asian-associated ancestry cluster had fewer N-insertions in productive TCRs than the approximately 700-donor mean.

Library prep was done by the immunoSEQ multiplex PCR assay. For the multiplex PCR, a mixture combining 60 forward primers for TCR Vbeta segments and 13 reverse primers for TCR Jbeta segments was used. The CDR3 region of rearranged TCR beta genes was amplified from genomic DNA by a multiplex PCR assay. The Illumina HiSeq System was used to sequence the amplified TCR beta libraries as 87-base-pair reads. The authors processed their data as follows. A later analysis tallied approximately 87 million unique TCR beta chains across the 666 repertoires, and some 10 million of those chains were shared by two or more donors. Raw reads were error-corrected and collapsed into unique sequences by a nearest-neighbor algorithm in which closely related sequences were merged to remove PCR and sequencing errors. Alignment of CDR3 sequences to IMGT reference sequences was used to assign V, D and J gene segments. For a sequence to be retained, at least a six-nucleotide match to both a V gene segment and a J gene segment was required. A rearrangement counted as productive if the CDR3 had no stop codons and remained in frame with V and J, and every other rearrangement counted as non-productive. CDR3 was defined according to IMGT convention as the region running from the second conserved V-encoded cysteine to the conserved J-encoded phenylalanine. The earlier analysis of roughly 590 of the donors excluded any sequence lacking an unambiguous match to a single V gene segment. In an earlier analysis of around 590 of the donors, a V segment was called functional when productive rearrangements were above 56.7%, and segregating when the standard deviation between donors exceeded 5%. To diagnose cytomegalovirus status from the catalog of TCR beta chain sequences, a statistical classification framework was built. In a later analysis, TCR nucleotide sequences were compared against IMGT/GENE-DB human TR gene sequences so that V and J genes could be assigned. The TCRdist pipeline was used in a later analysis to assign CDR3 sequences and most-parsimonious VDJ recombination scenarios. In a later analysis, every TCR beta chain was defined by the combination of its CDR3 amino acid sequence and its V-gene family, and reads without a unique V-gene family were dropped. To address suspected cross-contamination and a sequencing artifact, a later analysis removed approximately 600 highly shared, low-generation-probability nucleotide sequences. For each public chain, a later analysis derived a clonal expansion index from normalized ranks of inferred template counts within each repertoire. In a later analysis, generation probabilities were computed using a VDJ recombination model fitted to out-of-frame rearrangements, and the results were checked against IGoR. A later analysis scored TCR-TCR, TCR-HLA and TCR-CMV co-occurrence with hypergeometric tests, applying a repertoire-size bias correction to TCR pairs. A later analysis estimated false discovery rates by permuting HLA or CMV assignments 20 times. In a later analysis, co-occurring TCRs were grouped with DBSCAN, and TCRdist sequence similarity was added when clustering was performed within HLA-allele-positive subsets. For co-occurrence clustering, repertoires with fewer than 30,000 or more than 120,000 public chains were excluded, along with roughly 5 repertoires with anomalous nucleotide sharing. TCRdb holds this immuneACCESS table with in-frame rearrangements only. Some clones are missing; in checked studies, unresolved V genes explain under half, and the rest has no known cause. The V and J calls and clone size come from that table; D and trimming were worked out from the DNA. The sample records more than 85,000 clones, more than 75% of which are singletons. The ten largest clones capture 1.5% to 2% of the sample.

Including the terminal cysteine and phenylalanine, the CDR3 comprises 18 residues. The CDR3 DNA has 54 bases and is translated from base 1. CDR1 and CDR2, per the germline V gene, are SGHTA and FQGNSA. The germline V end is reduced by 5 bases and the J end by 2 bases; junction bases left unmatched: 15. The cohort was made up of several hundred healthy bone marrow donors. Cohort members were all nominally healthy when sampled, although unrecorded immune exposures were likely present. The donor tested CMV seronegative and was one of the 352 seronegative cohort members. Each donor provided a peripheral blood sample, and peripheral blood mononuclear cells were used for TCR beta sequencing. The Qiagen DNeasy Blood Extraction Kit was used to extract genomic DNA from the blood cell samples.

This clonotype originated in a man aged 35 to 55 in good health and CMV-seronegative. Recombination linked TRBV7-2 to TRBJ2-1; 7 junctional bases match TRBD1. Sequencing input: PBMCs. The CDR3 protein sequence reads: CASSLSGGGSSAYNEQFF. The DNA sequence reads TGTGCCAGCAGCCTGTCAGGGGGTGGTAGTAGCGCCTACAATGAGCAGTTCTTC.